This is a list of T cell receptor beta chains from one sample in a study of shared T cell receptors in the human thymus. Sequencing used immunoSEQ multiplex PCR; TCRdb keeps in-frame clones, though not all of them. The data show about 610,000 clones, roughly 88% seen once. These sequences were also reported in another study, on human thymus T cells.

The sample was thymocytes. Receptor source: a boy in the first two years of life with a congenital heart defect. Each CDR3 is given with its conserved first and last residue. D genes are given only for firm matches. Rows give clone size only sometimes, using once, few, many, or a class for an expanded clone.

D: .
J: TRBJ2-3
size: .
V: TRBV4-3
length: 16
DNA: TGCGCCAGCAGCCAAGAGCGGGCGTTTTGGACAGATACGCAGTATTTT
CDR3: CASSQERAFWTDTQYF

D: .
J: TRBJ2-7
size: .
V: TRBV7-9
length: 14
DNA: TGTGCCAGCAGCTCGGCGCAGGTTGGTTACGAGCAGTACTTC
CDR3: CASSSAQVGYEQYF

D: .
J: TRBJ2-1
size: .
V: TRBV7-9
length: 19
DNA: TGTGCCAGCAGCTTAGCGCGTGCGGGATTAGGGCCCCCCTACAATGAGCAGTTCTTC
CDR3: CASSLARAGLGPPYNEQFF

D: TRBD1
J: TRBJ1-3
size: .
V: TRBV2
length: 15
DNA: TGTGCCAGCAGTGAGAGGGACAGCTCTGGAAACACCATATATTTT
CDR3: CASSERDSSGNTIYF

D: TRBD2
J: TRBJ2-2
size: .
V: TRBV10-2
length: 20
DNA: TGCGCCAGCAGTGAGGAGAGACTAGCGGGAGGGGGCCCGAACACCGGGGAGCTGTTTTTT
CDR3: CASSEERLAGGGPNTGELFF

D: TRBD2
J: TRBJ2-7
size: .
V: TRBV28
length: 16
DNA: TGTGCCAGCAGTTTGGTAGCGGGGAACCCGTACTACGAGCAGTACTTC
CDR3: CASSLVAGNPYYEQYF

D: .
J: TRBJ2-7
size: .
V: TRBV14
length: 16
DNA: TGTGCCAGCAGCCAAAGCTACGTGGGCAGCTCCTACGAGCAGTACTTC
CDR3: CASSQSYVGSSYEQYF

D: TRBD1
J: TRBJ1-1
size: once
V: TRBV9
length: 15
DNA: TGTGCCAGCAGCGTAGGGACAGGATACAACACTGAAGCTTTCTTT
CDR3: CASSVGTGYNTEAFF

D: TRBD2
J: TRBJ2-6
size: .
V: TRBV19
length: 16
DNA: TGTGCCAGTAGTATCTGGGGGGGCTCTGGGGCCAACGTCCTGACTTTC
CDR3: CASSIWGGSGANVLTF

D: TRBD2
J: TRBJ2-1
size: few
V: TRBV30
length: 17
DNA: TGTGCCTGGACCGGGACTAGGAGCCCCAGCTCCTACAATGAGCAGTTCTTC
CDR3: CAWTGTRSPSSYNEQFF

D: TRBD1
J: TRBJ2-3
size: .
V: TRBV11-1
length: 15
DNA: TGTGCCAGCAGCTCGTCAGGGGGCCAGACAGATACGCAGTATTTT
CDR3: CASSSSGGQTDTQYF

D: TRBD2
J: TRBJ2-3
size: .
V: TRBV28
length: 13
DNA: TGTGCCAGCAACACGGGACTAACGAATACGCAGTATTTT
CDR3: CASNTGLTNTQYF

D: .
J: TRBJ2-6
size: .
V: TRBV2
length: 16
DNA: TGTGCCAGCAGCCGGACACTCCACTCTGGGGCCAACGTCCTGACTTTC
CDR3: CASSRTLHSGANVLTF

D: TRBD2
J: TRBJ2-7
size: .
V: TRBV2
length: 12
DNA: TGTGCCAGCAGTAGCGGGGACTACGAGCAGTACTTC
CDR3: CASSSGDYEQYF

D: .
J: TRBJ2-7
size: .
V: TRBV5-1
length: 16
DNA: TGCGCCAGCAGCTTGAACGAGGAGAGGGGGACCTACGAGCAGTACTTC
CDR3: CASSLNEERGTYEQYF

D: TRBD1
J: TRBJ2-3
size: .
V: TRBV27
length: 18
DNA: TGTGCCAGCAGTTCCCCCTCGGGGACAGTAAGAGGGGCGGATACGCAGTATTTT
CDR3: CASSSPSGTVRGADTQYF

D: TRBD1
J: TRBJ2-2
size: .
V: TRBV25-1
length: 18
DNA: TGTGCCAGCAGAAGGTCGGCGTCCAGGGGGCCTGGACCCGGGGAGCTGTTTTTT
CDR3: CASRRSASRGPGPGELFF

D: TRBD2
J: TRBJ2-2
size: .
V: TRBV5-1
length: 16
DNA: TGCGCCAGCAGCTTCGCACGTAGCGGGAGGAGCGGGGAGCTGTTTTTT
CDR3: CASSFARSGRSGELFF

D: .
J: TRBJ1-1
size: .
V: TRBV30
length: 11
DNA: TGTGCCTGGAGAGGCGAGTCGGGAGCTTTCTTT
CDR3: CAWRGESGAFF

D: TRBD2
J: TRBJ2-5
size: .
V: TRBV11-2
length: 16
DNA: TGTGCCAGCAGCTTAGATCTAGCGGGAGTCTGGGAGACCCAGTACTTC
CDR3: CASSLDLAGVWETQYF

D: .
J: TRBJ2-7
size: .
V: TRBV25-1
length: 14
DNA: TGTGCCAGCAGTGAAAGGAGGGAGTGCTACGAGCAGTACTTC
CDR3: CASSERRECYEQYF

D: TRBD1
J: TRBJ2-1
size: .
V: TRBV5-1
length: 14
DNA: TGCGCCAGCAGCAGAACCCGTGACAGGGATGAGCAGTTCTTC
CDR3: CASSRTRDRDEQFF

D: .
J: TRBJ1-5
size: .
V: TRBV7-8
length: 12
DNA: TGTGCCAGCAGCTTAGCCGATCAGCCCCAGCATTTT
CDR3: CASSLADQPQHF

D: .
J: TRBJ2-1
size: .
V: TRBV29-1
length: 13
DNA: TGCAGCGTTACTGACAGTTCCTACAATGAGCAGTTCTTC
CDR3: CSVTDSSYNEQFF

D: TRBD2
J: TRBJ2-2
size: .
V: TRBV19
length: 19
DNA: TGTGCCAGTAGTATAGAACAGCGGGAGTGGACGGAGTACACCGGGGAGCTGTTTTTT
CDR3: CASSIEQREWTEYTGELFF

D: .
J: TRBJ2-1
size: .
V: TRBV11-2
length: 18
DNA: TGTGCCAGCAGCTTAGAGCTTGGGACTCCGGGAACCTACAATGAGCAGTTCTTC
CDR3: CASSLELGTPGTYNEQFF

D: TRBD2
J: TRBJ2-7
size: once
V: TRBV25-1
length: 17
DNA: TGTGCCAGCAGTGCCTGTGAGGGACTAGCTGGAGAGGGTGAGCAGTACTTC
CDR3: CASSACEGLAGEGEQYF

D: .
J: TRBJ2-1
size: .
V: TRBV4-3
length: 17
DNA: TGCGCCAGCAGCCAAGGGGCGAACAGGGTGAGCTACAATGAGCAGTTCTTC
CDR3: CASSQGANRVSYNEQFF

D: .
J: TRBJ1-3
size: .
V: TRBV27
length: 13
DNA: TGTGCCAGCAGTCGCGGGCTTGGAAACACCATATATTTT
CDR3: CASSRGLGNTIYF

D: .
J: TRBJ2-1
size: .
V: TRBV30
length: 14
DNA: TGTGCCTGGAGTGTAAATCCGGGGGACAATGAGCAGTTCTTC
CDR3: CAWSVNPGDNEQFF

D: .
J: TRBJ2-2
size: .
V: TRBV2
length: 15
DNA: TGTGCCAGCAGTAGCCCAGGGCCAAACACCGGGGAGCTGTTTTTT
CDR3: CASSSPGPNTGELFF

D: TRBD1
J: TRBJ1-5
size: once
V: TRBV30
length: 14
DNA: TGTGCCTGGAGTCGACAGGGGGCTGGTCAGCCCCAGCATTTT
CDR3: CAWSRQGAGQPQHF

D: TRBD2
J: TRBJ2-7
size: .
V: TRBV4-3
length: 14
DNA: TGCGCCAGCAGCTTTAGCGGGAGGGAAAGCGAGCAGTACTTC
CDR3: CASSFSGRESEQYF